This entry describes one TCR beta chain. Its antigen has not been determined. Base quality data are lacking; no much larger clone is found one base away. TCRbeta CDR3 regions were immunosequenced from genomic DNA with the immunoSEQ Assay. Prior to high-throughput sequencing, genomic DNA was amplified by bias-controlled multiplex PCR. The original methods were these. To quantify the absolute abundance of each unique TCRbeta CDR3 region, the sequences were collapsed and filtered. Clonality, defined as 1 minus Pielou's evenness, was calculated using only productive rearrangements. A previously published method was used to identify clones whose frequencies were significantly greater in on-treatment samples than in baseline samples. The table comes from immuneACCESS by way of TCRdb, which keeps in-frame sequences with V and J called. Part of the clones is missing from these tables; in studies checked, under half for an unresolved V gene and the rest for unknown reasons. The DNA gave D and trimming, while V, J and clone size come from that table. This sample is represented by 6,600 or so clones; roughly 57% of them were singletons. The ten biggest clones cover 35% to 50% of the sample.

Sample treatment or condition, as interpreted from the label and publication: randomized to nivolumab then ipilimumab (arm A) or the reverse (arm B). None of the trial patients had been given prior DNA-damaging chemotherapy. Thawed PBMCs were sorted on a FACS Aria II flow cytometer to isolate live CD3+CD8+ cells negative for CD19 and CD56. CheckMate 064, a randomized, open-label phase II trial of sequential checkpoint blockade, was the source of the samples, all of which came from patients with melanoma. Peripheral blood mononuclear cells were obtained through leukapheresis, purified using Ficoll-Paque, and frozen in human serum containing approximately 9.3% DMSO. Right after sorting, the blood CD3+CD8+ cells were verified to be >95% pure, and DNA extraction followed. The record originates from a study of sequential checkpoint blockade in melanoma (dated by TCRdb to between 2018 and 2021). Regarding the research as a whole: Using 1:1 randomization, the trial assigned patients either to first-line nivolumab followed by ipilimumab (arm A) or to ipilimumab followed by nivolumab (arm B). Maintenance nivolumab came after both trial sequences. General findings and caveats noted by the study authors: Larger, independent patient cohorts are needed to validate the response-prediction model that combines TCR metrics and mutation burden.

CDR3 length: 15 amino acids, cysteine to phenylalanine. Just the 45-base CDR3 DNA is kept, in frame starting at base 1. V and J lose 4 bases and 2 bases, and a span of 15 bases separates them. CDR1 and CDR2, per the germline V gene (reference sequence), are MNHEY and SMNVEV. The rearrangement combines TRBV27 with TRBJ2-7; the D gene is possibly TRBD2, with 5 bases matching. The sequence derives from a human donor with melanoma. Sequencing was performed on CD8+ T cells sorted from blood (inferred from file names), taken from a patient given nivolumab and ipilimumab in sequence. The CDR3 protein sequence reads: CASSSRAGQPYEQYF. The nucleotides read TGTGCCAGCAGTTCGCGGGCGGGCCAACCCTACGAGCAGTACTTC.